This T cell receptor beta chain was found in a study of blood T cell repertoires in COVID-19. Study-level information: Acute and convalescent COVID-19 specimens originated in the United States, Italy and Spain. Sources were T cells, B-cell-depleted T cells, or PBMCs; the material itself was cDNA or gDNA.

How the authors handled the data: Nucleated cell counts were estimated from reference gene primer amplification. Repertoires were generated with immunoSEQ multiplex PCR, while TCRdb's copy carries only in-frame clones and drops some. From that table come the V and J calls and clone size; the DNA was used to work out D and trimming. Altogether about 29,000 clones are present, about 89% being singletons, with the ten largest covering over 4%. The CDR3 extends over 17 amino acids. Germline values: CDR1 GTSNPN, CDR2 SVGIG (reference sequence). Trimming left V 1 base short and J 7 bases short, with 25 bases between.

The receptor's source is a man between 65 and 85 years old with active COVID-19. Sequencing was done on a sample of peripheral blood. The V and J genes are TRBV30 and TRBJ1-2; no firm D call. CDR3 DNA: TGTGCCTGGAGTGGGGTTGTAAGTTGGAGCCTTGAGGGTGGCTACACCTTC. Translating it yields CAWSGVVSWSLEGGYTF.